The present T cell receptor beta chain was sequenced within a study of chemoradiotherapy in HPV16-positive cancers. Germline CDR1 SGDLS, CDR2 YYNGEE. Trimming took off 3 bases at V and 0 bases at J, with 16 bases between the two ends. CDR3 length: 17 amino acids. Data came from immunoSEQ multiplex PCR; TCRdb stores just in-frame clones and leaves some out. In the table there are 5,500 to 8,000 clones, more than 60% of which are singletons. The biological material was taken from a patient who underwent chemoradiotherapy. The genes are TRBV9 and TRBJ1-3, with unresolved D. The sequence came from a human donor with HPV-associated anogenital cancer. The CDR3, as DNA: TGTGCCAGCAGCGCGCAACCGAGCTCGAGCTCTGGAAACACCATATATTTT. Its protein product is CASSAQPSSSSGNTIYF.